This T cell receptor beta chain was documented in a study of human T cells and chemical hapten exposure. Study-wide context: From small differences in pooled library volume came most of the variation in per-sample TCR yields. General study points: TCRs exceeding 1 in 1000 frequency stayed unchanged with DPC sensitization.

In the library, unique molecular identifiers were attached to individual cDNA molecules. Per the original data handling: TCR counts had a median of approximately 87,000 per sample and spanned about 20,000 to 750,000. From the RACE reads, TCRdb called clonotypes with MiXCR, one entry per CDR3 protein. What appears here as the V and J calls and clone size reflects TCRdb's work, not the paper's. This table has around 65,000 distinct CDR3 sequences, about 6% appearing once. The sample's time point: healthy volunteer bleed at 6 weeks. Extraction yielded total RNA from whole blood (unfractionated). The CDR3 totals 16 residues. Germline CDR1 SGHVS, CDR2 FQNEAQ. Trimming cost V 5 bases and J 9 bases; bases outside gene matches: 11. This clonotype has a handful of counts. Its specificity is unknown.

The chain links TRBV7-8 to TRBJ2-1; TRBD2 matches 12 bases. The receptor comes from a female donor in good health. Some clones in this sample may be carry-over from other donors' samples. The sample consisted of whole blood. CDR3: CASSPTSGRLAGEQFF. The CDR3 DNA follows: TGTGCCAGCAGCCCAACTAGCGGGAGGCTCGCCGGTGAGCAGTTCTTC. The full variable domain, with the rest looked up from reference TRBV7-8 and TRBJ2-1, is GAGVSQSPRYKVAKRGQDVALRCDPISGHVSLFWYQQALGQGPEFLTYFQNEAQLDKSGLPSDRFFAERPEGSVSTLKIQRTQQEDSAVYLCASSPTSGRLAGEQFFGPGTRLTVL.